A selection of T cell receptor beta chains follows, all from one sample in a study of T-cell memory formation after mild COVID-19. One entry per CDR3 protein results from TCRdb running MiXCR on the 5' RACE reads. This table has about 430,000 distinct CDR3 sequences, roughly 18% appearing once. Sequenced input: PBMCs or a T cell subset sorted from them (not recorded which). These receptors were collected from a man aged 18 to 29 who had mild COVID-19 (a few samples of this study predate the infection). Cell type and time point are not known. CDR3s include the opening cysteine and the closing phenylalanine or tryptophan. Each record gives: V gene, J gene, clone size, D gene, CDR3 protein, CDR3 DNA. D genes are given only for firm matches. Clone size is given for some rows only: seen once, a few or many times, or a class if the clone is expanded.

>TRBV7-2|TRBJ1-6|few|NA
CASSSRTVTNSPLHF
TGTGCCAGCAGCTCGCGGACGGTAACTAATTCACCCCTCCACTTT
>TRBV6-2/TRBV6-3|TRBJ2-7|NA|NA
CASSLLGWGAGPYEQYF
TGTGCCAGCAGCTTACTCGGTTGGGGGGCCGGTCCCTACGAGCAGTACTTC
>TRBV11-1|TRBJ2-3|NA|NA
CASGGGVTDTQYF
TGTGCCAGCGGGGGCGGGGTTACAGATACGCAGTATTTT
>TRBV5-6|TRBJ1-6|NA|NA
CASTSYSYNSPLHF
TGTGCCAGCACCTCCTACTCCTATAATTCACCCCTCCACTTT
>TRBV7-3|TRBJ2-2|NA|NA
CASRLNPGEAGELFF
TGTGCCAGCAGATTAAATCCGGGGGAGGCCGGGGAGCTGTTTTTT
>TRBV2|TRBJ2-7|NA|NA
CASSFGRLSYEQYF
TGTGCCAGCAGCTTCGGACGGCTGAGCTACGAGCAGTACTTC
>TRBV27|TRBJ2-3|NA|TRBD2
CASSELSSGGPTDTQYF
TGTGCCAGCAGTGAACTCTCTAGCGGGGGGCCTACAGATACGCAGTATTTT
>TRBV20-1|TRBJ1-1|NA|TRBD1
CSARNRGVEAFF
TGCAGTGCTAGGAACAGGGGAGTCGAAGCTTTCTTT
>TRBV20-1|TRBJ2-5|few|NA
CSARDPTSGETQYF
TGCAGTGCTAGAGATCCAACTAGTGGTGAGACCCAGTACTTC
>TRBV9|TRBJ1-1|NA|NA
CASSVREDAEAFF
TGTGCCAGCAGCGTTCGGGAGGACGCTGAAGCTTTCTTT
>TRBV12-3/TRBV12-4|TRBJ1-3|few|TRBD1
CASSRDRDRKYF
TGTGCCAGCAGTCGGGACCGGGACAGAAAATATTTT
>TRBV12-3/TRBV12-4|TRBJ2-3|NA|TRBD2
CASSLASGDSDTQYF
TGTGCCAGCAGTTTAGCCAGCGGGGACTCAGATACGCAGTATTTT
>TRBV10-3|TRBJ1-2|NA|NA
CAISESLHLLYGYTF
TGTGCCATCAGTGAGTCGTTGCACCTCCTCTATGGCTACACCTTC
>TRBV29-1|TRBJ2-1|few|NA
CSVENRETYNEQFF
TGCAGCGTTGAAAACAGGGAAACCTACAATGAGCAGTTCTTC
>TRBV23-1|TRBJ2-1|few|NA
CARYRGRTIRNEQFF
TGCGCCAGGTATAGGGGCAGGACGATTAGAAATGAGCAGTTCTTC
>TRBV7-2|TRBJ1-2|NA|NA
CASSSPRARSGGYTF
TGTGCCAGCAGCTCGCCCCGGGCCCGCTCAGGTGGCTACACCTTC
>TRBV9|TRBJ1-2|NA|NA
CASSGGTGFGYTF
TGTGCCAGCAGCGGAGGAACAGGGTTCGGCTACACCTTC
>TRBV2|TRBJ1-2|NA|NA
CASSEAGQPNYGYTF
TGTGCCAGCAGTGAAGCGGGACAACCTAACTATGGCTACACCTTC
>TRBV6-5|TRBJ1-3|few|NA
CASYQLGNTIYF
TGTGCCTCCTATCAATTGGGAAACACCATATATTTT
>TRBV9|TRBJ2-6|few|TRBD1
CASSPDDRAGANVLTF
TGTGCCAGCAGCCCCGACGACAGGGCCGGGGCCAACGTCCTGACTTTC
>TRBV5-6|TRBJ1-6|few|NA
CASSWGVGTPLHF
TGTGCCAGCAGCTGGGGCGTCGGAACACCCCTCCACTTT
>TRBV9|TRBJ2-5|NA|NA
CASSVGTMYQETQYF
TGTGCCAGCAGCGTAGGGACCATGTACCAAGAGACCCAGTACTTC
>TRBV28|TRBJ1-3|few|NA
CASRRRTHSGNTIYF
TGTGCCAGCAGACGACGGACCCACTCTGGAAACACCATATATTTT
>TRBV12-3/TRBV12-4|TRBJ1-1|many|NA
CASSLMGTVTEAFF
TGTGCCAGCAGTTTAATGGGTACCGTTACTGAAGCTTTCTTT
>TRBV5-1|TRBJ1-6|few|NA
CASSLAGAGYSPLHF
TGCGCCAGCAGCTTGGCAGGCGCAGGATACTCACCCCTCCACTTT
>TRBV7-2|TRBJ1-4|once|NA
CASSLLGVNNEKLFF
TGTGCCAGCAGCTTACTTGGAGTAAATAATGAAAAACTGTTTTTT
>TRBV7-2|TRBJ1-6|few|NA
CASSFSSRPESPLHF
TGTGCCAGCAGCTTTTCGAGCAGGCCAGAATCACCCCTCCACTTT
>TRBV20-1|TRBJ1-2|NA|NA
CSARDTSSYGYTF
TGCAGTGCCCGGGACACATCTTCCTATGGCTACACCTTC
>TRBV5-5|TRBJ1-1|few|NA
CASSLYRVWGNTEAFF
TGTGCCAGCAGCCTATACAGGGTGTGGGGGAACACTGAAGCTTTCTTT
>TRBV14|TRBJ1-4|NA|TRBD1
CASSHPSDRGRTEKLFF
TGTGCCAGCAGCCACCCCTCGGACAGGGGGCGGACTGAAAAACTGTTTTTT
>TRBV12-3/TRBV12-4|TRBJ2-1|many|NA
CASSLGILASEQFF
TGTGCCAGCAGTTTAGGGATCCTTGCGTCCGAGCAGTTCTTC
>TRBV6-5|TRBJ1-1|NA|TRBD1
CASNTGDTEAFF
TGTGCCAGCAACACAGGGGACACTGAAGCTTTCTTT
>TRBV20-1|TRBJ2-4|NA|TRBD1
CSAQWTGIAKNIQYF
TGCAGTGCACAGTGGACAGGGATAGCCAAAAACATTCAGTACTTC
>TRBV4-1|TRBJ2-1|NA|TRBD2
CASSQGGGKYNEQFF
TGCGCCAGCAGCCAGGGCGGGGGGAAATACAATGAGCAGTTCTTC
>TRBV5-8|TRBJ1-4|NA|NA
CASSPAGDVIEKLFF
TGTGCCAGCAGCCCCGCGGGGGACGTGATTGAAAAACTGTTTTTT
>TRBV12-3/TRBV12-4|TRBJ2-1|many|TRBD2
CASSPTSGNQFF
TGTGCCAGCAGCCCTACTAGCGGAAATCAGTTCTTC
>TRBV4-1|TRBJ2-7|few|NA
CASAWGISYEQYF
TGCGCCAGCGCTTGGGGGATCTCCTACGAGCAGTACTTC
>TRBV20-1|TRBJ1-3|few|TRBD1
CSARATGSSGNTIYF
TGCAGTGCTAGAGCGACAGGGAGCTCTGGAAACACCATATATTTT
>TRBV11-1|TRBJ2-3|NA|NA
CASSVRDPEADTQYF
TGTGCCAGCAGCGTCCGGGACCCTGAAGCAGATACGCAGTATTTT
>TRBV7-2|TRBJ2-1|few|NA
CASIPPRGLSNEQFF
TGTGCCAGCATCCCGCCGCGGGGACTTTCCAATGAGCAGTTCTTC
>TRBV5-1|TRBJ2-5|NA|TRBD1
CASSIDRARETQYF
TGCGCCAGCAGCATCGACAGGGCTCGAGAGACCCAGTACTTC
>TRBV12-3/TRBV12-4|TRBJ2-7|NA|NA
CASSKTSYEQYF
TGTGCCAGCAGTAAGACTAGCTACGAGCAGTACTTC
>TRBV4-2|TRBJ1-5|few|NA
CASSLRGEVGNQPQHF
TGTGCCAGCAGCCTCCGCGGGGAGGTGGGCAATCAGCCCCAGCATTTT
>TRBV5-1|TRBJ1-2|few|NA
CASSLAGFYGYTF
TGCGCCAGCAGCTTGGCAGGGTTTTATGGCTACACCTTC
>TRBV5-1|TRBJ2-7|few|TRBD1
CASSRYQGGQNEQYF
TGCGCCAGCAGCCGATATCAAGGGGGCCAAAACGAGCAGTACTTC
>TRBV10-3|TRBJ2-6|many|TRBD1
CAISGTAVSGANVLTF
TGTGCCATCAGCGGGACAGCCGTCTCTGGGGCCAACGTCCTGACTTTC
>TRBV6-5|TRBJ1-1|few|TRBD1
CASSRGQLGTEAFF
TGTGCCAGCAGTCGGGGACAGTTGGGGACTGAAGCTTTCTTT
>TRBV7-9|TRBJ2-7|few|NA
CASSPGILDEQYF
TGTGCCAGCAGCCCCGGGATTCTAGACGAGCAGTACTTC
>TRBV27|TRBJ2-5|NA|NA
CASSLGGRKETQYF
TGTGCCAGCAGTTTAGGCGGCAGAAAAGAGACCCAGTACTTC